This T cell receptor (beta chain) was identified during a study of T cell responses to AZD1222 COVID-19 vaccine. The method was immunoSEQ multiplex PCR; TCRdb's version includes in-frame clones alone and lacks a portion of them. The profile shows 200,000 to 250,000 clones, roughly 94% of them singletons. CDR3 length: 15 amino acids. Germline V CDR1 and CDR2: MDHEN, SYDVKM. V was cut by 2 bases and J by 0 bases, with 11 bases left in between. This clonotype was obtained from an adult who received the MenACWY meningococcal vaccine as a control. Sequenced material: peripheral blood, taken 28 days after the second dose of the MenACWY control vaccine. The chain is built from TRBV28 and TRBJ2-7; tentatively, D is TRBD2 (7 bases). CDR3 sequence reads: CASSLAGASSYEQYF. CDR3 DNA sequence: TGTGCCAGCAGTTTAGCGGGGGCGAGCTCCTACGAGCAGTACTTC. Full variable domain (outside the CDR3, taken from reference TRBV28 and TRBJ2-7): DVKVTQSSRYLVKRTGEKVFLECVQDMDHENMFWYRQDPGLGLRLIYFSYDVKMKEKGDIPEGYSVSREKKERFSLILESASTNQTSMYLCASSLAGASSYEQYFGPGTRLTVT.